This record looks at one T cell receptor beta chain sequence and its context. Trimming cost V 4 bases and J 6 bases; bases outside gene matches: 2. The length of the CDR3 is 12 residues. CDR1 and CDR2 from the germline V gene are SGHTS and YDEGEE. The source of the sample is a study of radiotherapy plus CTLA-4 blockade in lung cancer. The repertoire was sequenced with immunoSEQ multiplex PCR; TCRdb's copy has only in-frame clones and lacks some. This table has 80,000 to 100,000 clones, around 88% appearing once. This TCR was sampled from a human donor with non-small cell lung cancer that progressed on radiotherapy plus ipilimumab. This material consisted of peripheral blood, taken from a patient treated with radiotherapy plus ipilimumab. The V and J genes are TRBV5-8 and TRBJ2-3, with 7 bases matching TRBD2. DNA for the CDR3: TGTGCCAGCAGCCCACTAGCGGATACGCAGTATTTT. It specifies CASSPLADTQYF. The full variable domain, completed using reference TRBV5-8 and TRBJ2-3, is EAGVTQSPTHLIKTRGQQATLRCSPISGHTSVYWYQQALGLGLQFLLWYDEGEERNRGNFPPRFSGRQFPNYSSELNVNALELEDSALYLCASSPLADTQYFGPGTRLTVL.